This T cell receptor (beta chain) stems from a study of metastatic and nonmetastatic thyroid tumors. The CDR3 contains 17 residues. CDR1 is MGHRA, CDR2 YSYEKL, per germline. The V segment lost 5 bases and the J segment 3 bases; nucleotides outside the gene matches: 9. TCRdb re-analyzed the PCR reads using MiXCR. The sample carries 100,000 or so clones, 14% to 15% recorded once. Among the patients, none had received any treatment before thyroid surgery. Regarding this clone: A clone one base away is much larger, so this may be a read error.

This TCR was sampled from a female donor with papillary thyroid cancer or a benign thyroid nodule (not recorded which). Some clones in this sample may be carry-over from other donors' samples. The sequenced material came from blood. The chain employs TRBV4-1 and TRBJ2-6; 8 bases agree with TRBD2. The DNA for the CDR3 is TGCGCCAGCAGCATCAGGAGCGGGGGCCGTGGGGCCAACGTCCTGACTTTC. This encodes CASSIRSGGRGANVLTF.